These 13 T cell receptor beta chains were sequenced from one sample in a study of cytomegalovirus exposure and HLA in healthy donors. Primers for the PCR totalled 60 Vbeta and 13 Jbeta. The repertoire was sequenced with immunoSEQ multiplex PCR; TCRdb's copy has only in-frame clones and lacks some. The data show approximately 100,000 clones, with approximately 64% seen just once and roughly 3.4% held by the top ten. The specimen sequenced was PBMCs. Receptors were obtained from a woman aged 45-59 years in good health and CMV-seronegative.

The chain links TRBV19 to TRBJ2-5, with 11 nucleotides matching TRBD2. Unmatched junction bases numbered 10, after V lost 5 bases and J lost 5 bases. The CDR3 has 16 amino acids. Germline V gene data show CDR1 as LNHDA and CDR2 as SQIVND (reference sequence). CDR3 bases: TGTGCCAGTAGTCCTCCTCGACTAGCGGGGTTGGAGACCCAGTACTTC. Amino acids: CASSPPRLAGLETQYF.

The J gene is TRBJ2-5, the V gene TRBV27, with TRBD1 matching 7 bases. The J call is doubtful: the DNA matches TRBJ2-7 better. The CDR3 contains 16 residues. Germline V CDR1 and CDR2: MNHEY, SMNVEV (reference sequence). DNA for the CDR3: TGTGCCAGCAGTCAAAAAGGGACAGTTAAACGCTACGAGCAGTACTTC. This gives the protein CASSQKGTVKRYEQYF.

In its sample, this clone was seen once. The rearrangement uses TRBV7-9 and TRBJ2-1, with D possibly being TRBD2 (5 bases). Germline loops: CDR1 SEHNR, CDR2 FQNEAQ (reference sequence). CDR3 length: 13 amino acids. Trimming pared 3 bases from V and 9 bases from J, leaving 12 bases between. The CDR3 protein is CASSFKGAGEQFF. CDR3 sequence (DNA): TGTGCCAGCAGCTTCAAGGGCGCGGGTGAGCAGTTCTTC.

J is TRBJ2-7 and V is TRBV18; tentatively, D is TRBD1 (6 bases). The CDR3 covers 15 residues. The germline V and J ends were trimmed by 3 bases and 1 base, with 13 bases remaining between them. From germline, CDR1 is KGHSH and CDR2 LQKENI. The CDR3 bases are TGTGCCAGCTCACCTGCTATAGACAGGTCCTACGAGCAGTACTTC. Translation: CASSPAIDRSYEQYF.

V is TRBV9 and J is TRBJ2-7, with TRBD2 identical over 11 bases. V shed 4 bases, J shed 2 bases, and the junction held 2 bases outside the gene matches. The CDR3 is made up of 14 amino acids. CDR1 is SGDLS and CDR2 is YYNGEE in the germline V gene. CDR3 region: CASSPGLAAYEQYF. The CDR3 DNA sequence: TGTGCCAGCAGCCCGGGACTAGCGGCCTACGAGCAGTACTTC.

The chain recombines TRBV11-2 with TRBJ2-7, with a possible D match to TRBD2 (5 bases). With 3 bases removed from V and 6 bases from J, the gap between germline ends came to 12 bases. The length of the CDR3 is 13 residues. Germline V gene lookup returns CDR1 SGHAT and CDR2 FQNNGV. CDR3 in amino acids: CASSFGERGEQYF. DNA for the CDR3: TGTGCCAGCAGCTTCGGGGAGAGAGGCGAGCAGTACTTC.

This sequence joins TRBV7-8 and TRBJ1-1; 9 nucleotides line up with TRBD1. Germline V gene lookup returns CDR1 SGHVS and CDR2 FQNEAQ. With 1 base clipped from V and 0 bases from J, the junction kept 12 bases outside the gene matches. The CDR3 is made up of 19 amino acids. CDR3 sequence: CASSLVFGGQGIMNTEAFF. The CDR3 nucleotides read TGTGCCAGCAGCTTAGTCTTTGGGGGACAGGGAATCATGAACACTGAAGCTTTCTTT.

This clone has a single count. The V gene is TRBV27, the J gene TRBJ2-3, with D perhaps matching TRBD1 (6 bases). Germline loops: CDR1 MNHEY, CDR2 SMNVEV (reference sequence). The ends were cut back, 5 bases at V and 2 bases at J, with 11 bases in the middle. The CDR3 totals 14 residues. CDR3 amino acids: CASSLDSLTDTQYF. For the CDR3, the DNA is TGTGCCAGCAGTCTGGACAGTCTCACAGATACGCAGTATTTT.

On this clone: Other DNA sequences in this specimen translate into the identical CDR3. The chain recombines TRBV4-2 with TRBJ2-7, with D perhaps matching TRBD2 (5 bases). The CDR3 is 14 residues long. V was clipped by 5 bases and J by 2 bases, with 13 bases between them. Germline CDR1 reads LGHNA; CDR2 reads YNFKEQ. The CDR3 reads CASSEIGVAYEQYF. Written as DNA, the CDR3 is TGTGCCAGCAGCGAAATCGGGGTAGCCTACGAGCAGTACTTC.

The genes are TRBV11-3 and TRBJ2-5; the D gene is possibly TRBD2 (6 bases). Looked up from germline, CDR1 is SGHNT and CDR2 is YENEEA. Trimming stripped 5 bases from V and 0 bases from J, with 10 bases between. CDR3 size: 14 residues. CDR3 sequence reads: CASSRRGNQETQYF. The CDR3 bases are TGTGCCAGCAGCAGGCGGGGCAACCAAGAGACCCAGTACTTC.

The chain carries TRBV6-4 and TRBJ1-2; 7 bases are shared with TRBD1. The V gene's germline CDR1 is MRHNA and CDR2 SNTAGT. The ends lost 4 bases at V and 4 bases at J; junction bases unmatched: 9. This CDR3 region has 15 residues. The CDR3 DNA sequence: TGTGCCAGCAGTGTACAACAGGGGTTCGGCTATGGCTACACCTTC. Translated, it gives CASSVQQGFGYGYTF.

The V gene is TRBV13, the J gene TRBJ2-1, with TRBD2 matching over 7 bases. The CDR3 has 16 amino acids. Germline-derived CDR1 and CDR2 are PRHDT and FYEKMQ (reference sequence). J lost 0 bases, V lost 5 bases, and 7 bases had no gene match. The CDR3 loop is CASSLSGRSSYNEQFF. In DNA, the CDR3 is TGTGCCAGCAGCCTTAGCGGGCGGAGCTCCTACAATGAGCAGTTCTTC. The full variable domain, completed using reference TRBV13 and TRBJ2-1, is AAGVIQSPRHLIKEKRETATLKCYPIPRHDTVYWYQQGPGQDPQFLISFYEKMQSDKGSIPDRFSAQQFSDYHSELNMSSLELGDSALYFCASSLSGRSSYNEQFFGPGTRLTVL.

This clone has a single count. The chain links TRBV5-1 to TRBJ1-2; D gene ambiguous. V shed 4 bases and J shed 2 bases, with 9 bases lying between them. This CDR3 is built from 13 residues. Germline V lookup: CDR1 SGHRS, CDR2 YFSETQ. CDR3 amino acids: CASSDTQNYGYTF. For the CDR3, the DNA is TGCGCCAGCAGCGACACACAGAACTATGGCTACACCTTC.